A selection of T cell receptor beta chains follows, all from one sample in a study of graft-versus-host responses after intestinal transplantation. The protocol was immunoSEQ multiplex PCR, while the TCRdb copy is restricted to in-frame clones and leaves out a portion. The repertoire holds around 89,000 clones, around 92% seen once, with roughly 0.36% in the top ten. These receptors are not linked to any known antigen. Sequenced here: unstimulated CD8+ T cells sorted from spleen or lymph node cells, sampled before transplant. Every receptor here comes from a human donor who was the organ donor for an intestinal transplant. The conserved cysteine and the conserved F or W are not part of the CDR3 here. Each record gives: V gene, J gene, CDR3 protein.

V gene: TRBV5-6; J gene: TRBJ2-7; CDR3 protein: ASLGQGVSYEQY
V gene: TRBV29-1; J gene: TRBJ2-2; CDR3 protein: SVEAGGTGELF
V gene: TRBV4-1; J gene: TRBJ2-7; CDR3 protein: ASSQGSGYEQY
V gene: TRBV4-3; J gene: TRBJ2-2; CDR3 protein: ASSQDRGGDTGELF
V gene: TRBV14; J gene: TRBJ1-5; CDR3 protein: ASSQTGQPQH
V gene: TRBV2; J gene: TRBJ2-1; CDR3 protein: AIRGQGGNEQF
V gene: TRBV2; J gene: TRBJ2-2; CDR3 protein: ASRGGRMAGELF
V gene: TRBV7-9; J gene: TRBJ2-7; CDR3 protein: ASGFSGFSSYEQY
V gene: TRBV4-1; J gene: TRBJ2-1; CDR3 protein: ASSQTLAGGINEQF
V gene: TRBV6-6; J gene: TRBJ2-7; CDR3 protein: ASSPTELSSYEQY
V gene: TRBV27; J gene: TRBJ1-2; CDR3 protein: ASSLSGDRGHGYT
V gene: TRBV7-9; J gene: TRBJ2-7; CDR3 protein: ASSFTGQGPEHEQY
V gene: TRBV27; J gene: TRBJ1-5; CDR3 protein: ASSLSAGSNQPQH
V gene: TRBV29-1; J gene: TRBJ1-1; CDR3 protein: SVGQVNTEAF
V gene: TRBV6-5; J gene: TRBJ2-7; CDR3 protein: ASRPIAGGAYEQY